This T cell receptor (beta chain) was captured in a study of blood T cell repertoires in COVID-19. Libraries were prepared by immunoSEQ multiplex PCR; TCRdb keeps only in-frame clonotypes and omits some of them. The sample has 450,000 or so clones, around 90% seen once. Germline V gene sequence: CDR1 LNHDA, CDR2 SQIVND (reference sequence). This CDR3 is 16 amino acids long. V dropped 4 bases and J dropped 7; count of bases not matched to a gene: 14. One Seattle source followed patients from active infection through their disease course. The chain is built from TRBV19 and TRBJ1-1, with 8 bases that match TRBD1. The sequenced sample was peripheral blood. The receptor's source is a man aged 18-30 years with COVID-19, enrolled during active disease. This CDR3 reads CASSSRLGTGGGEAFF. CDR3 bases: TGTGCCAGTAGTAGTCGGTTGGGGACAGGCGGGGGTGAAGCTTTCTTT.